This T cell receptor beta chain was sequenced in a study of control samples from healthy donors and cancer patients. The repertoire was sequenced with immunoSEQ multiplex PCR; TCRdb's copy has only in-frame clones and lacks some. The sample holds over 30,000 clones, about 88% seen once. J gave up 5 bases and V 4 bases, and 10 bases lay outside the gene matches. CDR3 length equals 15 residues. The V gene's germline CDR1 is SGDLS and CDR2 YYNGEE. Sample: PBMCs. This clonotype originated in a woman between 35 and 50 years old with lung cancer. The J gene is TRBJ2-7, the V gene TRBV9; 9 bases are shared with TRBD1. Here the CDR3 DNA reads TGTGCCAGCAGCCCTCAAGGGACAGGGATAGACGAGCAGTACTTC. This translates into CASSPQGTGIDEQYF. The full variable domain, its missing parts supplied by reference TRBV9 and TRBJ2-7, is DSGVTQTPKHLITATGQRVTLRCSPRSGDLSVYWYQQSLDQGLQFLIQYYNGEERAKGNILERFSAQQFPDLHSELNLSSLELGDSALYFCASSPQGTGIDEQYFGPGTRLTVT.